This T cell receptor (beta chain) was found in a study of T cells in Graves' hyperthyroidism and ophthalmopathy. Template material for amplifying TCR beta CDR3 regions consisted of RNA transcripts. The TCR CDR3 first-round RT-PCR relied on the HTBI primer set. TCRdb passed the multiplex PCR reads through MiXCR, listing each CDR3 protein once. The data show roughly 570,000 distinct CDR3 sequences, 15% to 18% seen once. Germline CDR1 SQVTM, CDR2 ANQGSEA. The CDR3 covers 12 residues. V lost 0 bases to trimming and J lost 9 bases, with 9 bases between them. This clonotype came up many times. The antigen is not known. Study outcomes and limitations: The model forecast ophthalmopathy, anticipating it by a median around 6.5 months before onset. From stable hyperthyroidism, ophthalmopathy was set apart by a 13 V-J model.

No progression to ophthalmopathy during 18 months of follow-up defined stable disease. The material sequenced was blood. The source of this sequence is a woman in her twenties or thirties with Graves' hyperthyroidism. V usage is TRBV29-1 and J usage is TRBJ2-1; D not certain. CDR3 amino acids: CSVEDRSLEQFF. The DNA of the CDR3 is TGCAGCGTTGAAGATCGTAGCCTTGAGCAGTTCTTC.